Listed below are T cell receptor beta chains from one sample, sequenced in a study of T cell repertoires in aging, cancer and after chemotherapy. TCRdb re-called the multiplex PCR reads with MiXCR, one entry per CDR3 protein. The sample contains about 6,600 distinct CDR3 sequences, under 30% of which appear only once. Sequenced input: blood. Receptor source: a human donor with a blood cancer. The donor label of this sample is uncertain. Both conserved end residues are trimmed from each CDR3. Size tells how often a clone was seen (once, few, many) or the class of an expanded clone, and some rows leave it out.

size: once
V: TRBV11-2
J: TRBJ1-6
CDR3: ASSLRMDSHLH

size: -
V: TRBV15
J: TRBJ1-6
CDR3: ATSRSYGNYNSPLH

size: -
V: TRBV5-1
J: TRBJ1-1
CDR3: ASSLTGGGEAF

size: -
V: TRBV5-6
J: TRBJ1-4
CDR3: ASSFVGTGGKPF

size: many
V: TRBV29-1
J: TRBJ1-1
CDR3: SVARNTEAF

size: many
V: TRBV19
J: TRBJ2-7
CDR3: ASSISLRAGGYEQY

size: once
V: TRBV11-1
J: TRBJ1-4
CDR3: ASSMAGGNEKLF

size: few
V: TRBV15
J: TRBJ2-5
CDR3: ATSRDFALQETQY

size: once
V: TRBV6-1
J: TRBJ2-5
CDR3: ASSARGIGQTQY

size: few
V: TRBV27
J: TRBJ2-3
CDR3: ASSYSGDTQY

size: medium-sized
V: TRBV27
J: TRBJ1-2
CDR3: ASARLKQGLWGYT

size: -
V: TRBV30
J: TRBJ1-5
CDR3: AWSGQGAHQPQH